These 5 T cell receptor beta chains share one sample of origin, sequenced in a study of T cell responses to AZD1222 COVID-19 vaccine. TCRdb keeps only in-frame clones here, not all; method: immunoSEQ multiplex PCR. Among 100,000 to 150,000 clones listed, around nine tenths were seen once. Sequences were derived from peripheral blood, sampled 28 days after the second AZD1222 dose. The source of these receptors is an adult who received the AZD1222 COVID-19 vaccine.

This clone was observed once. CDR3 residues: CASSFLAGQHEQYF. CDR3 coding DNA: TGTGCCAGCAGCTTTCTAGCGGGTCAGCACGAGCAGTACTTC. The gene calls are TRBV3-1 (or the pseudogene TRBV3-2) and TRBJ2-7, with 8 positions matching TRBD2. V gave up 5 bases and J gave up 5 bases; unmatched junction bases: 8. The CDR3 has 14 residues. From germline, CDR1 is LGHDT and CDR2 YNNKEL (reference sequence).

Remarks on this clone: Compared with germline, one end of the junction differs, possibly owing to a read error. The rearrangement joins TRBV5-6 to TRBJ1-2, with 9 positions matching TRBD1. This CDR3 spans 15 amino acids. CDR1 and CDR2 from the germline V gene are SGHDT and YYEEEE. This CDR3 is CVSSIIQGQGYGYTF. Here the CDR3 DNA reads TGTGTCAGCAGTATAATCCAGGGACAGGGATACGGCTACACCTTC. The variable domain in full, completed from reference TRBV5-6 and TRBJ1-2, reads DAGVTQSPTHLIKTRGQQVTLRCSPKSGHDTVSWYQQALGQGPQFIFQYYEEEERQRGNFPDRFSGHQFPNYSSELNVNALLLGDSALYLCVSSIIQGQGYGYTFGSGTRLTVV.

CDR3 nucleotides: TGTGCCAGTATGAAGGGGGAAGCCGGGCATCAGCCCCAGCATTTT. Translating it yields CASMKGEAGHQPQHF. J is TRBJ1-5 and V is TRBV19, with a possible D match to TRBD1 (6 bases). The CDR3 is 15 residues long. From germline, CDR1 is LNHDA and CDR2 SQIVND (reference sequence). V lost 7 bases, J lost 5 bases, and 18 bases lay in between.

CDR3 in DNA: TGTGCCAGCAGCCTAAGACTAGATGAAGCTTTCTTT. It specifies CASSLRLDEAFF. The chain recombines TRBV11-1 with TRBJ1-1, with unresolved D. This CDR3 is 12 amino acids long. In germline, CDR1 is SGHAT, CDR2 FQDESV (reference sequence). V was trimmed by 5 bases and J by 7 bases, leaving 11 bases between them.

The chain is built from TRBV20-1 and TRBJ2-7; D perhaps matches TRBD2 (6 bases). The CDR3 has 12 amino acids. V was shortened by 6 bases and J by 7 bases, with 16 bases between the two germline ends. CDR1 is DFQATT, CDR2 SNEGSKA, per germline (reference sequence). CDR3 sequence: CSASKGAGEQYF. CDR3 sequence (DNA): TGCAGTGCCAGTAAGGGCGCGGGGGAGCAGTACTTC.